This is a list of T cell receptor beta chains from one sample in a study of CD8 T cells in ankylosing spondylitis. TCRdb re-called the 5' RACE reads with MiXCR, one entry per CDR3 protein. The top ten clones hold 5% to 7.5% of a sample with fewer than 250,000 distinct CDR3 sequences, around a quarter of them seen once. Sequenced input: blood, either unsorted or a sorted T cell fraction (not recorded which). Receptors were obtained from a male donor with ankylosing spondylitis or in good health (not recorded which). CDR3s include the opening cysteine and the closing phenylalanine or tryptophan. Each record gives: J gene, D gene, V gene, clone size, CDR3 DNA, CDR3 protein. D genes are given only for firm matches. Clone size is stated in some rows and not others, as once, few, many or a class when expanded.

j_call: TRBJ2-1; d_call: TRBD2; v_call: TRBV5-5; clone_size: many; cdr3_nt: TGTGCCAGCAGCTTGGATTCCGGGGCTAGCGGGGGGATCGAGCAGTTCTTC; cdr3_aa: CASSLDSGASGGIEQFF
j_call: TRBJ1-2; d_call: NA; v_call: TRBV27; clone_size: NA; cdr3_nt: TGTGCCAGCAGTTCCCGGGCCGCGTGGGACTATGGCTACACCTTC; cdr3_aa: CASSSRAAWDYGYTF
j_call: TRBJ2-1; d_call: TRBD1; v_call: TRBV20-1; clone_size: many; cdr3_nt: TGCAGTGCTCGGACAGGGGGGGCCTACAATGAGCAGTTCTTC; cdr3_aa: CSARTGGAYNEQFF
j_call: TRBJ2-3; d_call: NA; v_call: TRBV9; clone_size: many; cdr3_nt: TGTGCCAGCAGCGAGACCCCGGGACTAGATACGCAGTATTTT; cdr3_aa: CASSETPGLDTQYF
j_call: TRBJ2-1; d_call: NA; v_call: TRBV19; clone_size: many; cdr3_nt: TGTGCCAGTAGCCCTACAGGGACTTCCTACAATGAGCAGTTCTTC; cdr3_aa: CASSPTGTSYNEQFF
j_call: TRBJ2-3; d_call: TRBD2; v_call: TRBV12-3/TRBV12-4; clone_size: once; cdr3_nt: TGTGCCAGCAGCCCCGTCGGGGGGAGAATCGGCACAGATACGCAGTATTTT; cdr3_aa: CASSPVGGRIGTDTQYF
j_call: TRBJ2-6; d_call: NA; v_call: TRBV5-1; clone_size: medium-sized; cdr3_nt: TGCGCCAGCAGCTTGAGTGGCAGCTCTGGGGCCAACGTCCTGACTTTC; cdr3_aa: CASSLSGSSGANVLTF
j_call: TRBJ2-6; d_call: NA; v_call: TRBV29-1; clone_size: NA; cdr3_nt: TGCAGCGCAGGGACCGGGGCCAACGTCCTGACTTTC; cdr3_aa: CSAGTGANVLTF
j_call: TRBJ2-7; d_call: NA; v_call: TRBV5-6; clone_size: many; cdr3_nt: TGTGCCAGCAGCTTGAAGTACAGGGCCTACGAGCAGTACTTC; cdr3_aa: CASSLKYRAYEQYF
j_call: TRBJ1-4; d_call: TRBD1; v_call: TRBV11-2; clone_size: NA; cdr3_nt: TGTGCCAGCAGCTTCCAGGGGGCTAATGAAAAACTGTTTTTT; cdr3_aa: CASSFQGANEKLFF
j_call: TRBJ2-1; d_call: NA; v_call: TRBV4-2; clone_size: NA; cdr3_nt: TGTGCCAGCAGCCAAGACGTCCTCTTGGGGGGCAATGAGCAGTTCTTC; cdr3_aa: CASSQDVLLGGNEQFF
j_call: TRBJ2-5; d_call: NA; v_call: TRBV6-1; clone_size: NA; cdr3_nt: TGTGCCAGCACCCGGGCCTCAGGGCGAGAGACCCAGTACTTC; cdr3_aa: CASTRASGRETQYF
j_call: TRBJ2-1; d_call: TRBD2; v_call: TRBV5-8; clone_size: NA; cdr3_nt: TGTGCCAGCAGCTTCTCAGCGGGAGCGCAGTTCTTC; cdr3_aa: CASSFSAGAQFF
j_call: TRBJ2-1; d_call: TRBD1; v_call: TRBV7-9; clone_size: NA; cdr3_nt: TGTGCCAGCAGCATTACACTGGGACAGGGGAAGGGGGATGAGCAGTTCTTC; cdr3_aa: CASSITLGQGKGDEQFF
j_call: TRBJ1-1; d_call: TRBD1; v_call: TRBV6-1; clone_size: few; cdr3_nt: TGTGCCAGCAGTGGAGGACAGGGTCTGGGCACTGAAGCTTTCTTT; cdr3_aa: CASSGGQGLGTEAFF
j_call: TRBJ1-5; d_call: NA; v_call: TRBV6-4; clone_size: NA; cdr3_nt: TGTGCCATATGGGGGGAGCCCCAGCATTTT; cdr3_aa: CAIWGEPQHF
j_call: TRBJ2-7; d_call: NA; v_call: TRBV20-1; clone_size: few; cdr3_nt: TGCAGTGCTATGAGAATGTTTCCGGGCGAGCAGTACTTC; cdr3_aa: CSAMRMFPGEQYF
j_call: TRBJ2-7; d_call: NA; v_call: TRBV12-3/TRBV12-4; clone_size: many; cdr3_nt: TGTGCCAGCAGTTTCCCGTCAAGGCCCTACGAGCAGTACTTC; cdr3_aa: CASSFPSRPYEQYF
j_call: TRBJ1-2; d_call: NA; v_call: TRBV5-1; clone_size: many; cdr3_nt: TGCGCCAGCAGCTTGTCTTCCGGGCCGACTAACTATGGCTACACCTTC; cdr3_aa: CASSLSSGPTNYGYTF
j_call: TRBJ1-4; d_call: NA; v_call: TRBV11-1; clone_size: many; cdr3_nt: TGTGCCAGCAGCTTAGGTGGGGGCCCGGGCTCTGGAGGTGAAAAACTGTTTTTT; cdr3_aa: CASSLGGGPGSGGEKLFF
j_call: TRBJ2-2; d_call: NA; v_call: TRBV4-2; clone_size: NA; cdr3_nt: TGTGCCAGCAGCCAAGATGGAGCCCCCCCCGGGGAGCTGTTTTTT; cdr3_aa: CASSQDGAPPGELFF
j_call: TRBJ1-1; d_call: NA; v_call: TRBV20-1; clone_size: many; cdr3_nt: TGCAGTGCTAGACGGCGCAAAACGGACGAAAAGAACACTGAAGCTTTCTTT; cdr3_aa: CSARRRKTDEKNTEAFF
j_call: TRBJ2-1; d_call: TRBD2; v_call: TRBV29-1; clone_size: few; cdr3_nt: TGCAGCGTTACTAGCGGAGGGGCCTATTACAATGAGCAGTTCTTC; cdr3_aa: CSVTSGGAYYNEQFF
j_call: TRBJ2-7; d_call: TRBD2; v_call: TRBV20-1; clone_size: few; cdr3_nt: TGCAGTGCTAGAGATCCACTCCTCGGGACTAGAGTCGAGCAGTACTTC; cdr3_aa: CSARDPLLGTRVEQYF
j_call: TRBJ1-2; d_call: NA; v_call: TRBV6-5; clone_size: NA; cdr3_nt: TGTGCCAGCAGACTCATCGGCTATGGCTACACCTTC; cdr3_aa: CASRLIGYGYTF
j_call: TRBJ2-1; d_call: NA; v_call: TRBV7-2; clone_size: many; cdr3_nt: TGTGCCAGCAGCTTTTTTGGGGACGGTGGCGTTCTTGGGCAGTTCTTC; cdr3_aa: CASSFFGDGGVLGQFF
j_call: TRBJ2-4; d_call: NA; v_call: TRBV7-8; clone_size: many; cdr3_nt: TGTGCCAGCAGCTTAGCGTTTTTCGGTGCGGGAAACATTCAGTACTTC; cdr3_aa: CASSLAFFGAGNIQYF
j_call: TRBJ2-1; d_call: TRBD1; v_call: TRBV20-1; clone_size: few; cdr3_nt: TGCAGTGCTAGCCGGGACAGCTCCTACAATGAGCAGTTCTTC; cdr3_aa: CSASRDSSYNEQFF
j_call: TRBJ2-4; d_call: NA; v_call: TRBV10-3; clone_size: many; cdr3_nt: TGTGCCATCAGTTCCCGGGATGCGAACATTCAGTACTTC; cdr3_aa: CAISSRDANIQYF
j_call: TRBJ2-4; d_call: NA; v_call: TRBV7-9; clone_size: many; cdr3_nt: TGTGCCAGCAGCTTAGCTCAGGGTCGGGAAAACATTCAGTACTTC; cdr3_aa: CASSLAQGRENIQYF
j_call: TRBJ2-7; d_call: NA; v_call: TRBV6-1; clone_size: few; cdr3_nt: TGTGCCAGCAGCTCACCCCCTTCCAGGGGAGGCGAGCAGTACTTC; cdr3_aa: CASSSPPSRGGEQYF
j_call: TRBJ1-2; d_call: NA; v_call: TRBV29-1; clone_size: NA; cdr3_nt: TGCAGCGTTGAATGGGTTACAGGGCTCGGCTACACCTTC; cdr3_aa: CSVEWVTGLGYTF
j_call: TRBJ2-1; d_call: NA; v_call: TRBV29-1; clone_size: many; cdr3_nt: TGCAGCGTTGAAGAGGCCCGGGACAATGAGCAGTTCTTC; cdr3_aa: CSVEEARDNEQFF
j_call: TRBJ2-1; d_call: NA; v_call: TRBV20-1; clone_size: NA; cdr3_nt: TGCAGTGCTAGAGTGGGCAGGAACAATGAGCAGTTCTTC; cdr3_aa: CSARVGRNNEQFF
j_call: TRBJ1-5; d_call: NA; v_call: TRBV20-1; clone_size: NA; cdr3_nt: TGCAGTGCTAGAGATGAGGGGGGTCAGCCCCAGCATTTT; cdr3_aa: CSARDEGGQPQHF